The source of this T cell receptor beta chain is a study of blood T cell repertoires in COVID-19. Study-level background: The United States, Italy and Spain provided the acute and convalescent COVID-19 samples. T cells, B-cell-depleted T cells, or PBMCs provided the cDNA or gDNA that served as material.

The Seattle patients joined while their infection was active and were tracked longitudinally afterward. This CDR3 contains 15 residues. In the original analysis: Reference gene primers were amplified, and this amplification served to estimate nucleated cell counts. Libraries were prepared by immunoSEQ multiplex PCR; TCRdb keeps only in-frame clonotypes and omits some of them. That table supplies the V and J calls and clone size; D and trimming were determined from the DNA. The sample shows tens of thousands of clones, 70% to 85% of them seen only once. Sequencing was carried out using peripheral blood. The TCR comes from a man over 45 with COVID-19, enrolled during active disease. The chain combines TRBV21-1 with TRBJ2-7; the DNA was not used to check the table's D call, TRBD2. TRBV21-1 is described as a pseudogene. CDR3 coding DNA: TGTGCCAGCAGCGAAACCGCGTCCGGGACTAGCGGGGGGTCTTTC. Translation: CASSETASGTSGGSF.